These 25 T cell receptor beta chains share one sample of origin, sequenced in a study of T-cell reconstitution after alpha-beta-depleted transplantation in children. Unique molecular identifiers were incorporated when the TCRbeta library was constructed. TCRdb used MiXCR to reprocess the PCR reads, holding one entry per CDR3 protein. The data hold more than 200,000 distinct CDR3 sequences, with roughly 25% observed a single time. The starting material was PBMCs, obtained before TCRalphabeta/CD19-depleted stem cell transplant. These receptors all come from a girl between 2 and 10 years old with Fanconi anemia, due to receive a stem cell transplant.

The rearrangement joins TRBV20-1 to TRBJ2-1, with a tentative D call TRBD2 (6 bases). This CDR3 is built from 12 residues. Looked up from germline, CDR1 is DFQATT and CDR2 is SNEGSKA (reference sequence). V was clipped by 4 bases and J by 7 bases, with 11 bases between them. The CDR3: CSATLSGNEQFF. CDR3 in DNA: TGCAGTGCTACCCTCAGCGGGAATGAGCAGTTCTTC.

This clonotype occurred many times. V usage is TRBV6-5 and J usage is TRBJ2-1; D unclear. Looked up from germline, CDR1 is MNHEY and CDR2 is SVGAGI. Trimming cost V 2 bases and J 8 bases, with 10 bases left between them. This CDR3 is built from 13 residues. CDR3 sequence (DNA): TGTGCCAGCAGTTACCAGAACAGCTATGAGCAGTTCTTC. Protein product: CASSYQNSYEQFF.

The chain joins TRBV18 to TRBJ2-3; TRBD2 is a possible D gene (5 bases). The V gene lost 1 base and the J gene lost 2 bases, with 10 bases spanning the gap. Germline assignment: CDR1 KGHSH and CDR2 LQKENI. The CDR3 runs 15 residues. CDR3 DNA: TGTGCCAGCTCACCACGAACTGGACTCACAGATACGCAGTATTTT. It yields the protein CASSPRTGLTDTQYF.

This clonotype appeared many times. J is TRBJ2-3 and V is TRBV28; 8 bases are a match to TRBD2. V was clipped by 6 bases and J by 7 bases; unmatched bases: 6. Germline V CDR1 and CDR2: MDHEN, SYDVKM. This CDR3 is built from 13 residues. The CDR3 sequence: CASRSSGTNTQYF. CDR3 sequence (DNA): TGTGCCAGCAGGAGTAGCGGGACCAATACGCAGTATTTT.

This clonotype was seen ten or more times. The genes are TRBV7-9 and TRBJ2-1; D is possibly TRBD1 (6 bases). Germline-derived CDR1 and CDR2 are SEHNR and FQNEAQ (reference sequence). V was pared by 3 bases and J by 2 bases, with 20 bases between. The CDR3 sequence is 18 residues long. The CDR3 is CASSLSSTGWGTYNEQFF. The CDR3 DNA sequence: TGTGCCAGCAGCTTGTCGAGCACAGGGTGGGGGACCTACAATGAGCAGTTCTTC.

This clonotype was recorded many times. The chain links TRBV7-9 to TRBJ2-3; no definite D call. This CDR3 comprises 12 residues. Trimming shortened V by 4 bases and J by 2 bases, and 4 bases separated the two germline ends. CDR1 and CDR2 from the germline V gene are SEHNR and FQNEAQ (reference sequence). The CDR3 region has the DNA TGTGCCAGCAGCTCAAACACAGATACGCAGTATTTT. Amino acid sequence: CASSSNTDTQYF.

The chain links TRBV29-1 to TRBJ2-7; D is perhaps TRBD2 (6 bases). The CDR3 length is 15 residues. CDR1 is SQVTM and CDR2 is ANQGSEA in the germline V gene. V was trimmed by 2 bases and J by 0 bases, leaving 14 bases between them. CDR3 protein: CSVETGRDSSYEQYF. The CDR3 region has the DNA TGCAGCGTTGAAACTGGGCGGGATAGCTCCTACGAGCAGTACTTC.

This clonotype was recorded many times. J is TRBJ2-7 and V is TRBV6-1, with D hard to call. CDR3 length equals 11 residues. Trimming took 6 bases from V and 3 from J, leaving 6 bases between them. The germline V gene encodes CDR1 MNHNS and CDR2 SASEGT. Here the CDR3 reads CASRLVYEQYF. As DNA, the CDR3 is TGTGCCAGCAGACTCGTCTACGAGCAGTACTTC.

The chain combines TRBV14 with TRBJ2-7; D not certain. The CDR3 is 15 amino acids. Trimming shortened V by 3 bases and J by 2 bases, and 14 bases separated the two germline ends. Germline loops: CDR1 SGHDN, CDR2 FVKESK. The CDR3 protein is CASSQITTQTYEQYF. CDR3 coding DNA: TGTGCCAGCAGCCAGATAACAACCCAGACCTACGAGCAGTACTTC.

This clonotype was observed at least ten times. The V and J genes are TRBV7-3 and TRBJ2-7, with D uncertain. V was shortened by 8 bases and J by 3 bases, with 8 bases between the two germline ends. Looked up from germline, CDR1 is SGHTA and CDR2 is FQGTGA. The CDR3 covers 11 residues. The CDR3 sequence is CASESFYEQYF. In DNA form, the CDR3 reads TGTGCCAGCGAAAGTTTCTACGAGCAGTACTTC. The full variable domain, completed using reference TRBV7-3 and TRBJ2-7, is GAGVSQTPSNKVTEKGKYVELRCDPISGHTALYWYRQSLGQGPEFLIYFQGTGAADDSGLPNDRFFAVRPEGSVSTLKIQRTERGDSAVYLCASESFYEQYFGPGTRLTVT.

Comment on this clonotype: Since the CDR3 does not end with the conserved phenylalanine or tryptophan, this likely comes from a read error. The CDR3 is CSVIPGTGGLGSYEQYS. The CDR3 region has the DNA TGCAGCGTTATACCCGGGACAGGGGGCTTAGGCTCCTACGAGCAGTACTCC. The V gene is TRBV29-1, the J gene TRBJ2-7; 12 bases line up with TRBD1. Unmatched junction bases numbered 11, after V lost 5 bases and J lost 0 bases. Per germline, CDR1 SQVTM and CDR2 ANQGSEA. The CDR3 loop spans 17 amino acids.

The V gene is TRBV3-1, the J gene TRBJ2-1, with TRBD2 matching over 12 bases. CDR1 LGHDT and CDR2 YNNKEL come from the germline V gene (reference sequence). The CDR3 contains 15 residues. V shed 3 bases and J 4 bases; nucleotides not matched to a gene: 1. CDR3 amino acids: CASSHGLAGYNEQFF. CDR3 DNA: TGTGCCAGCAGCCATGGACTAGCGGGATACAATGAGCAGTTCTTC.

V is TRBV28 and J is TRBJ2-7, with 10 bases that match TRBD2. Germline V gives CDR1 MDHEN, CDR2 SYDVKM. This CDR3 is 15 amino acids long. Germline trimming cut 5 bases from V and 4 bases from J; bases unmatched to any gene: 8. The CDR3 DNA reads as TGTGCCAGCAGTCCCGGCCCTAGCGGGGGTTACGAGCAGTACTTC. This encodes CASSPGPSGGYEQYF.

This clonotype was recorded a few times. The genes are TRBV7-3 and TRBJ2-2, with 7 bases identical to TRBD2. With 2 bases clipped from V and 6 bases from J, the junction kept 9 bases outside the gene matches. The CDR3 is made up of 16 amino acids. Germline V gene sequence: CDR1 SGHTA, CDR2 FQGTGA. In DNA form, the CDR3 reads TGTGCCAGCAGCTTAGTATTGCGGGGGACGGCCGGGGAGCTGTTTTTT. It yields the protein CASSLVLRGTAGELFF.

About this clonotype itself: Just one base apart from a much larger clone, this may be a read error. The J gene is TRBJ2-1, the V gene TRBV7-9; 9 nucleotides line up with TRBD1. CDR3 length: 14 amino acids. V dropped 5 bases and J dropped 6; count of bases not matched to a gene: 5. Per the germline V gene, CDR1 is SEHNR and CDR2 is FQNEAQ (reference sequence). In DNA, the CDR3 is TGTGCCAGCAGCAACCCGGGACAGGGCAATGAGCAGTTCTTC. Its translation is CASSNPGQGNEQFF.

This clonotype has more than one count but fewer than ten. The rearrangement uses TRBV7-9 and TRBJ2-1, with 8 bases fitting TRBD2. The V and J ends lost 4 bases and 3 bases, in that order; junction bases with no gene match: 5. The germline V gene encodes CDR1 SEHNR and CDR2 FQNEAQ (reference sequence). This CDR3 is built from 15 residues. The CDR3 nucleotides read TGTGCCAGCAGCTCCGGGACTAGGGGCTACAATGAGCAGTTCTTC. Its translation: CASSSGTRGYNEQFF.

The chain links TRBV7-7 to TRBJ2-1, with 13 bases matching TRBD2. The germline V gene has CDR1 SSHAT and CDR2 FNYEAQ (reference sequence). The V gene end was trimmed by 0 bases and the J gene end by 6 bases; junction bases not matched to a gene: 8. CDR3 size: 18 residues. CDR3 sequence (DNA): TGTGCCAGCAGCTTAGCCCTCGGACTAGCGGGAGAGGGCAATGAGCAGTTCTTC. Protein product: CASSLALGLAGEGNEQFF.

The gene calls are TRBV12-3 or TRBV12-4 and TRBJ2-4; the D is unclear. This CDR3 region has 12 residues. V was shortened by 0 bases and J by 11 bases, with 8 bases between the two germline ends. CDR3 sequence (DNA): TGTGCCAGCAGTTTAGCTCTGGCGGTTCAGTACTTC. Protein sequence: CASSLALAVQYF.

This clonotype was found many times. The V call is TRBV7-2, the J call TRBJ2-5; D not resolved. The CDR3 loop spans 12 amino acids. Trimming stripped 5 bases from V and 5 bases from J, with 9 bases between. Germline values: CDR1 SGHTA, CDR2 FQGNSA. As DNA, the CDR3 is TGTGCCAGCAGCCCGGAGAGGGAGACCCAGTACTTC. Translating it yields CASSPERETQYF.

The CDR3 sequence: CASSLGLWVAGGYNEQFF. CDR3 coding DNA: TGTGCCAGCAGTTTAGGCCTTTGGGTAGCGGGAGGATACAATGAGCAGTTCTTC. The chain couples TRBV28 to TRBJ2-1; 10 positions match TRBD2. V shed 2 bases, J shed 4 bases, and the junction held 11 bases outside the gene matches. The CDR3 covers 18 residues. Germline loops: CDR1 MDHEN, CDR2 SYDVKM.

This clonotype has a count of ten or more. The chain combines TRBV20-1 with TRBJ1-1, with TRBD1 as a possible D gene (6 bases). Per the germline V gene, CDR1 is DFQATT and CDR2 is SNEGSKA (reference sequence). V lost 6 bases and J lost 5, with 16 bases in between. The CDR3 consists of 13 residues. CDR3: CSAGTLKRTEAFF. The CDR3 DNA sequence: TGCAGTGCGGGGACATTAAAGAGGACTGAAGCTTTCTTT.

V and J are TRBV10-1 and TRBJ2-1; TRBD2 agrees at 7 bases. This CDR3 contains 14 residues. Germline CDR1 is WNHNN and CDR2 is SYGVQD (reference sequence). J lost 3 bases, V lost 8 bases, and 7 bases had no gene match. CDR3 loop: CASGPKRDYNEQFF. In DNA form, the CDR3 reads TGCGCCAGCGGCCCAAAGCGGGACTACAATGAGCAGTTCTTC.

The chain carries TRBV5-1 and TRBJ2-1, with D possibly being TRBD1 (5 bases). The V end was cut by 4 bases, the J end by 0 bases, with 11 bases between. CDR3 length: 15 residues. CDR1 is SGHRS, CDR2 YFSETQ, per germline. Here the CDR3 reads CASSVQVLSYNEQFF. In DNA form, the CDR3 reads TGCGCCAGCAGCGTACAGGTACTCTCCTACAATGAGCAGTTCTTC. Full variable domain (outside the CDR3, taken from reference TRBV5-1 and TRBJ2-1): KAGVTQTPRYLIKTRGQQVTLSCSPISGHRSVSWYQQTPGQGLQFLFEYFSETQRNKGNFPGRFSGRQFSNSRSEMNVSTLELGDSALYLCASSVQVLSYNEQFFGPGTRLTVL.

This clonotype was observed once. This chain uses TRBV28 with TRBJ2-3; 8 bases align to TRBD2. Germline assignment: CDR1 MDHEN and CDR2 SYDVKM. V lost 7 bases and J lost 1; bases outside the gene matches: 4. The CDR3 has 14 amino acids. The CDR3 nucleotides are TGTGCCAGCAACCTAGCGGGTGGCACAGATACGCAGTATTTT. Its protein product is CASNLAGGTDTQYF.

This chain uses TRBV10-1 with TRBJ2-3; TRBD1 matches 8 bases. This CDR3 has 14 residues. J was trimmed by 0 bases and V by 5 bases; bases with no gene match: 1. Germline CDR1 is WNHNN and CDR2 is SYGVQD (reference sequence). CDR3 nucleotide sequence: TGCGCCAGCAGTCGGGACAGGAGCACAGATACGCAGTATTTT. Protein: CASSRDRSTDTQYF.